This TCR beta chain was captured by sequencing in a study of Ad26.COV2.S vaccination and SARS-CoV-2 variants. As for the study in general: Trial arm assignment for the donor was COV1001 Ad26.COV2.S. Study observations and caveats: Among vaccine recipients, spike-specific TCR breadth exceeded that of placebo recipients. Breadth of non-spike TCRs did not differ between vaccinees and placebo recipients.

Indicated treatment: approximately 18 received Ad26.COV2.S at low or high dose, single or two shots; several received placebo; per-sample allocation not given. Repertoires come from day 63 after the first vaccine or placebo injection. Wuhan-strain spike was delivered by a replication-incompetent Ad26 vector. V lost 3 bases and J 6 bases, leaving 11 bases between the germline ends. The CDR3 contains 13 residues. As concerns this clone: Antigen unknown.

TCRdb's table, derived via immunoSEQ multiplex PCR, lists solely in-frame clones and lacks some. The table lists 300,000 to 350,000 clones, around 84% of them singletons. Here the sequenced sample was peripheral blood, taken in a trial of Ad26.COV2.S vaccine versus placebo. The origin of this receptor is a person aged 18-65 years who received the Ad26.COV2.S COVID-19 vaccine or a placebo. The chain links TRBV12-3 or TRBV12-4 to TRBJ1-2; D ambiguous. For the CDR3, the DNA is TGTGCCAGCAGTTTTCTTACGGGAGATGGCTACACCTTC. This gives the protein CASSFLTGDGYTF.